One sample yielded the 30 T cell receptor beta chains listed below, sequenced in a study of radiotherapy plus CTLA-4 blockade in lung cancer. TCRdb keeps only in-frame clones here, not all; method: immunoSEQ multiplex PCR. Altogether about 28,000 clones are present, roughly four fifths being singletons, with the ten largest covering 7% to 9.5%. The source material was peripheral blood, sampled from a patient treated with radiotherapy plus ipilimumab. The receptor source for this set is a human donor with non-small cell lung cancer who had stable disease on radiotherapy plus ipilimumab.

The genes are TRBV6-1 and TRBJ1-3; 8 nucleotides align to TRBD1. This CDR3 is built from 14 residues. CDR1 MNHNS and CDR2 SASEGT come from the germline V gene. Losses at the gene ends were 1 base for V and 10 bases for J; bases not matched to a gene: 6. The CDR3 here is CASSEGQGTKTIYF. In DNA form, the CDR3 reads TGTGCCAGCAGTGAAGGACAGGGGACCAAAACCATATATTTT.

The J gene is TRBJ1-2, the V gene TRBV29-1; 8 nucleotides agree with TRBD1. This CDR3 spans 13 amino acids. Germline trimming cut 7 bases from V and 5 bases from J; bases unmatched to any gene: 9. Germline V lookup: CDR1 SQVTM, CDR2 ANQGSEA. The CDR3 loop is CSAEGDRRYGYTF. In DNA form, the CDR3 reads TGCAGCGCCGAGGGGGACAGGCGATATGGCTACACCTTC.

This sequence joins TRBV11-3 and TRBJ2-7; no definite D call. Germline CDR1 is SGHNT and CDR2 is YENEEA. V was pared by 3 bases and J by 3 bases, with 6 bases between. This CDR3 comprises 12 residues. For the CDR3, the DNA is TGTGCCAGCAGCTTGGACGGCTACGAGCAGTACTTC. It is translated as CASSLDGYEQYF.

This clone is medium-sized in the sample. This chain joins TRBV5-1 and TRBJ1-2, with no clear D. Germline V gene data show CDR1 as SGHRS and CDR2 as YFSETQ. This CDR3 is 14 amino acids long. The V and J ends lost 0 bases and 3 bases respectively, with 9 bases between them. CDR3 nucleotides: TGCGCCAGCAGCTTGGGGCAGGACTACTATGGCTACACCTTC. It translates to CASSLGQDYYGYTF.

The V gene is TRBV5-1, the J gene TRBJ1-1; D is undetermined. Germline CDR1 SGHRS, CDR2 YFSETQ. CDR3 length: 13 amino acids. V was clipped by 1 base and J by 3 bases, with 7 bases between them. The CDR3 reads CASSLMRDTEAFF. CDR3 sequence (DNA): TGCGCCAGCAGCTTGATGAGGGACACTGAAGCTTTCTTT. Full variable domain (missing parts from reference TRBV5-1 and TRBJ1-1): KAGVTQTPRYLIKTRGQQVTLSCSPISGHRSVSWYQQTPGQGLQFLFEYFSETQRNKGNFPGRFSGRQFSNSRSEMNVSTLELGDSALYLCASSLMRDTEAFFGQGTRLTVV.

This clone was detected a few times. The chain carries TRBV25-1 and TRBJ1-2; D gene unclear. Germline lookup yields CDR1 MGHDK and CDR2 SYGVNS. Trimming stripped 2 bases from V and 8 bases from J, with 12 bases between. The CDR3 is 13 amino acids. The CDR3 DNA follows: TGTGCCAGCAGTGAAGCACCGTTGCGGGGCTACACCTTC. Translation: CASSEAPLRGYTF.

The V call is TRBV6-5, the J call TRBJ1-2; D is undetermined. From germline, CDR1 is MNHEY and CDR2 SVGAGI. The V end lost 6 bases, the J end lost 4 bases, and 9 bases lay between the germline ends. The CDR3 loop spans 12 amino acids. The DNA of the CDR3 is TGTGCCAGCAGCCACAGTTCCTATGGCTACACCTTC. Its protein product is CASSHSSYGYTF.

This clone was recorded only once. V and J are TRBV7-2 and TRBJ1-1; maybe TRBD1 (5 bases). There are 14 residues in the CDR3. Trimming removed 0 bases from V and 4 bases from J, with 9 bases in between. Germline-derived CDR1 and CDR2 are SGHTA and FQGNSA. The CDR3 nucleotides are TGTGCCAGCAGCTTAGCAATCAGGGCCACTGAAGCTTTCTTT. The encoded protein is CASSLAIRATEAFF. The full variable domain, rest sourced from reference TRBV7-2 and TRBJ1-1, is GAGVSQSPSNKVTEKGKDVELRCDPISGHTALYWYRQSLGQGLEFLIYFQGNSAPDKSGLPSDRFSAERTGGSVSTLTIQRTQQEDSAVYLCASSLAIRATEAFFGQGTRLTVV.

The CDR3 here is CASSQARGIANEKLFF. The CDR3 coding sequence is TGTGCCAGCAGCCAAGCAAGGGGTATTGCTAATGAAAAACTGTTTTTT. The chain employs TRBV14 and TRBJ1-4, with D possibly matching TRBD1 (5 bases). V lost 1 base and J 3 bases, leaving 12 bases between the germline ends. In germline, CDR1 is SGHDN, CDR2 FVKESK. CDR3 length: 16 amino acids.

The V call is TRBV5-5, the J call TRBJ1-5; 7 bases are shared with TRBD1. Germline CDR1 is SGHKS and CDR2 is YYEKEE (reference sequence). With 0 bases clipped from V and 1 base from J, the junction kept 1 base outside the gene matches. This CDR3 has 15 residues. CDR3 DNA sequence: TGTGCCAGCAGCTTGGAGGGGGCCAGCAATCAGCCCCAGCATTTT. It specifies CASSLEGASNQPQHF.

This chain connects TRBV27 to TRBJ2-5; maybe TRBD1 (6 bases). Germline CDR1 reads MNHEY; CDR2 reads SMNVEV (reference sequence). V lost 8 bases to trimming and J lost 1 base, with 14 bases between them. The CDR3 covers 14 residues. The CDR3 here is CASSGGSLQETQYF. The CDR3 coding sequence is TGTGCCAGCTCTGGGGGCAGTCTCCAAGAGACCCAGTACTTC.

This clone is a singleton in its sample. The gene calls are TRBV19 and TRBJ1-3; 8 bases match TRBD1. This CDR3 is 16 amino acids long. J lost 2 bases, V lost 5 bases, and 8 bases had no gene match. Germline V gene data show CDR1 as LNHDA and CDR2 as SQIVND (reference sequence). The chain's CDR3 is CASSPTDRVAGNTIYF. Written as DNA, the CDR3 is TGTGCCAGTAGTCCCACGGACAGGGTGGCTGGAAACACCATATATTTT. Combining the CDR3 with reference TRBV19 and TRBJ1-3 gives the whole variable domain DGGITQSPKYLFRKEGQNVTLSCEQNLNHDAMYWYRQDPGQGLRLIYYSQIVNDFQKGDIAEGYSVSREKKESFPLTVTSAQKNPTAFYLCASSPTDRVAGNTIYFGEGSWLTVV.

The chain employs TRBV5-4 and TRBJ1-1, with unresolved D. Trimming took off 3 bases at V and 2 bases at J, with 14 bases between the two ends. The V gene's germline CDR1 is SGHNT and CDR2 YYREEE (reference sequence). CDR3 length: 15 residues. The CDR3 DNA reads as TGTGCCAGCAGCTATGGATTAAGGATAAACACTGAAGCTTTCTTT. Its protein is CASSYGLRINTEAFF. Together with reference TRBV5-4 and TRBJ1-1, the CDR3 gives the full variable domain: ETGVTQSPTHLIKTRGQQVTLRCSSQSGHNTVSWYQQALGQGPQFIFQYYREEENGRGNFPPRFSGLQFPNYSSELNVNALELDDSALYLCASSYGLRINTEAFFGQGTRLTVV.

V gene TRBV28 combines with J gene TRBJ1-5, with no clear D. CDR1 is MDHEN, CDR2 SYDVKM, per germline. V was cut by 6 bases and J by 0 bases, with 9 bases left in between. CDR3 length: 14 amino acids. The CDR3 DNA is TGTGCCAGCAGGAAACAGATTAGCAATCAGCCCCAGCATTTT. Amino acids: CASRKQISNQPQHF.

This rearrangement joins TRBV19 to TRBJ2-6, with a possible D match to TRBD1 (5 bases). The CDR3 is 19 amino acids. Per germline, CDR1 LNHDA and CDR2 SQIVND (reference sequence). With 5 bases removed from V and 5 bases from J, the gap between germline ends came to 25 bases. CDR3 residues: CASSGLRTNPQSRANVLTF. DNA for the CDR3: TGTGCCAGTAGTGGGTTGAGGACAAATCCACAAAGTCGGGCCAACGTCCTGACTTTC. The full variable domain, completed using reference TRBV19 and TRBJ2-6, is DGGITQSPKYLFRKEGQNVTLSCEQNLNHDAMYWYRQDPGQGLRLIYYSQIVNDFQKGDIAEGYSVSREKKESFPLTVTSAQKNPTAFYLCASSGLRTNPQSRANVLTFGAGSRLTVL.

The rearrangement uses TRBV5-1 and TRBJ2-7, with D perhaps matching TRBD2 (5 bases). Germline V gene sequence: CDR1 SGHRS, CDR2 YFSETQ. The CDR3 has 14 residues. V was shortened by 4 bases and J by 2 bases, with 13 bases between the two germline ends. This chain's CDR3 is CASSTGLGTYEQYF. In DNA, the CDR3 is TGCGCCAGCAGCACCGGACTTGGAACCTACGAGCAGTACTTC.

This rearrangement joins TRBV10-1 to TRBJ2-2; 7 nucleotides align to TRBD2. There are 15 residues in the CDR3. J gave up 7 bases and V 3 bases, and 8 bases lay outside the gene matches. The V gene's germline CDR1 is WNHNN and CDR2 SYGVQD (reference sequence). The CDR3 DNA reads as TGCGCCAGCAGTGAACGCCGGGGAGGGCTCGGGGAGCTGTTTTTT. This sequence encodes CASSERRGGLGELFF.

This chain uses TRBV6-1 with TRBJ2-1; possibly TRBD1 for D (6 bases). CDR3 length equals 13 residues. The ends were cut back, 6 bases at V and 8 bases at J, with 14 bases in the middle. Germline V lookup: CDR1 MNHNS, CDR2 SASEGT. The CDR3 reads CASSPGQLYEQFF. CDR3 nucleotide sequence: TGTGCCAGCAGCCCTGGACAGCTTTATGAGCAGTTCTTC.

CDR3: CASSQEPGRNYEQYF. The CDR3 DNA follows: TGCGCCAGCAGCCAAGAACCGGGACGGAACTACGAGCAGTACTTC. The rearrangement uses TRBV5-1 and TRBJ2-7; D possibly matches TRBD1 or TRBD2 (5 bases each). Trimming cost V 4 bases and J 3 bases, with 17 bases left between them. The germline V gene has CDR1 SGHRS and CDR2 YFSETQ. The CDR3 consists of 15 residues.

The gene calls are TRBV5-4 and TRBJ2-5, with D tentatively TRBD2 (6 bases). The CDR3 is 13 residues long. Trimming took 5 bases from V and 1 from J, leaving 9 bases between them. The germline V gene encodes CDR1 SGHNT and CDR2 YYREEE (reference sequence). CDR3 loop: CASSSGLQETQYF. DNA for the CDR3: TGTGCCAGCAGTTCGGGACTCCAAGAGACCCAGTACTTC.

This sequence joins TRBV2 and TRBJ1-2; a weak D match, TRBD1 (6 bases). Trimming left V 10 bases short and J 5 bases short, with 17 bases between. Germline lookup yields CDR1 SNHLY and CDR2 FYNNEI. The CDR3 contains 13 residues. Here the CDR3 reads CATHRAVRYGYTF. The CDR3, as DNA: TGTGCCACTCACAGGGCGGTTCGGTATGGCTACACCTTC.

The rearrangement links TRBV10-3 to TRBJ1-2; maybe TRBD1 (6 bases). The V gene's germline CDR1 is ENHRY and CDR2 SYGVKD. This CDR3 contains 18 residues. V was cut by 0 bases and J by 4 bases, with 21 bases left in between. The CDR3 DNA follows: TGTGCCATCAGTGAGTCATTAGGCGGAGGGGGGCTGAGCTATGGCTACACCTTC. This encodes CAISESLGGGGLSYGYTF.

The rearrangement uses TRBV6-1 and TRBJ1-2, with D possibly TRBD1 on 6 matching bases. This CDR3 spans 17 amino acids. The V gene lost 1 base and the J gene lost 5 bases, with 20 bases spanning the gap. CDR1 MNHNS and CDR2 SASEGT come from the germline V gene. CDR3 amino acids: CASSEVSSGRGGYGYTF. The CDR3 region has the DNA TGTGCCAGCAGTGAAGTATCCTCGGGCAGGGGTGGGTATGGCTACACCTTC.

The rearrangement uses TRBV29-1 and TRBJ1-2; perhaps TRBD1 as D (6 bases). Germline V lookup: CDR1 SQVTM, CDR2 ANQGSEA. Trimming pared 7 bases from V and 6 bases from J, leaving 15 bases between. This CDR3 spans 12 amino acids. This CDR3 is CSAIRGRDGYTF. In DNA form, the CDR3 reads TGCAGCGCCATCCGGGGGCGCGATGGCTACACCTTC.

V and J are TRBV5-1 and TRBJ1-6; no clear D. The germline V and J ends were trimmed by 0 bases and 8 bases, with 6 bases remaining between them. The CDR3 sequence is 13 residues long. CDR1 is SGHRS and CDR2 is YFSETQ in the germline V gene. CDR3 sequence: CASSLVEDSPLHF. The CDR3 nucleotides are TGCGCCAGCAGCTTGGTGGAGGATTCACCCCTCCACTTT.

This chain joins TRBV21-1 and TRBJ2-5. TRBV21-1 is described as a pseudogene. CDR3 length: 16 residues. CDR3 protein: CASSKALVWYQETQYF. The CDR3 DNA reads TGTGCCAGCAGCAAAGCGCTGGTTTGGTACCAAGAGACCCAGTACTTC.

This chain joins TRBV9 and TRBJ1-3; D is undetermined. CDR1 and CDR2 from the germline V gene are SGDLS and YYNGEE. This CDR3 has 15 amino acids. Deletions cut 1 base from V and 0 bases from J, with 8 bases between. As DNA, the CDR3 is TGTGCCAGCAGCGTATTCACGGGCTCTGGAAACACCATATATTTT. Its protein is CASSVFTGSGNTIYF.

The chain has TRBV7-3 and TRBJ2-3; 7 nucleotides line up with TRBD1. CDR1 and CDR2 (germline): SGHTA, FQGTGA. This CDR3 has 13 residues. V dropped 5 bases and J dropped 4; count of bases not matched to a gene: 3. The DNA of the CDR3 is TGTGCCAGCAGCCGACAGGGATCAGATACGCAGTATTTT. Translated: CASSRQGSDTQYF.

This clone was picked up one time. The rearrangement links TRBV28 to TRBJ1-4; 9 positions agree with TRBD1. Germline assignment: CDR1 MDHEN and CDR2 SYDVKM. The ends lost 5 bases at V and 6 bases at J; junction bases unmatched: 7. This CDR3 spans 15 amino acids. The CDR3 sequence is CASSPGGQGYEKLFF. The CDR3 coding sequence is TGTGCCAGCAGTCCCGGGGGACAGGGTTATGAAAAACTGTTTTTT.

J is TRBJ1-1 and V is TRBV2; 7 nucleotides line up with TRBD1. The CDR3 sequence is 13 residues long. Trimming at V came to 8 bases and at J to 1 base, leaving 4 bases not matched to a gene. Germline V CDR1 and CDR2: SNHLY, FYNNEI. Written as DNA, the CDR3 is TGTGCCAGCGAGCGACAGGGGAACACTGAAGCTTTCTTT. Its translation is CASERQGNTEAFF.